The rows below give T cell receptor beta chains drawn from one sample of a study of blood T cell repertoires in COVID-19. Measured with immunoSEQ multiplex PCR; TCRdb has only the in-frame clones, and not every one. The profile shows under 250,000 clones, roughly 80% of them singletons. The sequencing sample was made of peripheral blood. The receptor set was obtained from a woman in her thirties who had recovered from COVID-19. CDR3s include the opening cysteine and the closing phenylalanine or tryptophan. A D gene is named only where the DNA matches it firmly. Where a row states a size, it is once, few, many or the class of an expanded clone; other rows omit it.

j_gene | d_gene | abundance | v_gene | CDR3nt | CDR3aa
TRBJ2-1 | - | - | TRBV11-2 | TGTGCCAGCAGCTTAGGCGGGGGCGAGCAGTTCTTC | CASSLGGGEQFF
TRBJ1-2 | TRBD1 | - | TRBV5-6 | TGTGCCAGCAGCTTTGACAGGGGGCAAAGAGGCTACACCTTC | CASSFDRGQRGYTF
TRBJ1-4 | - | - | TRBV5-1 | TGCGCCAGCAGCCCAGACTCAACTAATGAAAAACTGTTTTTT | CASSPDSTNEKLFF
TRBJ1-1 | - | - | TRBV5-1 | TGCGCCAGCAGCTCCGAACAGGGAGCCACTGAAGCTTTCTTT | CASSSEQGATEAFF
TRBJ2-7 | TRBD2 | - | TRBV5-6 | TGTGCCAGCAGCCTCGGACTAGCGGGAGTGAGCTCCTACGAGCAGTACTTC | CASSLGLAGVSSYEQYF
TRBJ1-1 | - | - | TRBV18 | TGTGCCAGCTCACCACCGTTTGTCCAAACTGAAGCTTTCTTT | CASSPPFVQTEAFF
TRBJ2-7 | - | - | TRBV12-3/TRBV12-4 | TGTGCCAGCAGGATGGAGGGCTCCTACGAGCAGTACTTC | CASRMEGSYEQYF
TRBJ2-5 | - | - | TRBV6-6 | TGTGCCAGCAGTCACTGGAGTGCGACCCAGTACTTC | CASSHWSATQYF
TRBJ1-2 | - | - | TRBV9 | TGTGCCAGCAGCTCGGGACAACCCTATGGCTACACCTTC | CASSSGQPYGYTF
TRBJ2-1 | - | - | TRBV6-5 | TGTGCCAGCACCCCCACGGGAGCAACAGACAATGAGCAGTTCTTC | CASTPTGATDNEQFF
TRBJ2-5 | - | - | TRBV5-1 | TGCGCCAGCGAAGCAGCACAGGGCGGAGAGACCCAGTACTTC | CASEAAQGGETQYF
TRBJ2-2 | TRBD1 | - | TRBV6-1 | TGTGCCAGCAGTGAAGTCTGGACAGGGGGAGACACCGGGGAGCTGTTTTTT | CASSEVWTGGDTGELFF
TRBJ1-4 | - | - | TRBV3-1/TRBV3-2 | TGTGCCAGCAGCCAAGACAGGGCGGATGAAAAACTGTTTTTT | CASSQDRADEKLFF
TRBJ1-1 | - | - | TRBV6-1 | TGTGCCAGCAGTGACCCGCCAGGGCTCTTCATGAACACTGAAGCTTTCTTT | CASSDPPGLFMNTEAFF
TRBJ1-5 | TRBD1 | - | TRBV6-5 | TGTGCCAGCAGTTTGGACAGGGGAGTCAATCAGCCCCAGCATTTT | CASSLDRGVNQPQHF
TRBJ2-3 | - | - | TRBV6-5 | TGTGCCAGCAGTAAGAGGGACTTAACAGATACGCAGTATTTT | CASSKRDLTDTQYF
TRBJ1-1 | - | - | TRBV4-1 | TGCGCCAGCAGCCAAGAGGCGGGACGAGGCACTGAAGCTTTCTTT | CASSQEAGRGTEAFF
TRBJ1-1 | - | - | TRBV6-5 | TGTGCCAGCAGTCTCTTTCGGCAGGGCGGCACTGAAGCTTTCTTT | CASSLFRQGGTEAFF
TRBJ2-5 | - | - | TRBV9 | TGTGCCAGCAGCGCCGTAGTGGAGGGGCAAGAGACCCAGTACTTC | CASSAVVEGQETQYF
TRBJ1-1 | - | - | TRBV24-1 | TGTGCCACCAGTGACGGGGGGGGAGGGAACACTGAAGCTTTCTTT | CATSDGGGGNTEAFF
TRBJ2-7 | - | - | TRBV6-5 | TGTGCCAGCATTCCCGTCCTTGAGTGCGAGCAGTACTTC | CASIPVLECEQYF
TRBJ2-7 | - | once | TRBV28 | TGTGCCAGCAGTTTACCTGTAGGAGGCAGGGGCGAGCAGTACTTC | CASSLPVGGRGEQYF
TRBJ2-3 | TRBD2 | - | TRBV4-1 | TGCGCCAGCAGCCAAGATATAACTAGCGGGGAGGTCGATACGCAGTATTTT | CASSQDITSGEVDTQYF
TRBJ2-7 | TRBD2 | - | TRBV30 | TGTGCCTGGACAGCGGACCTAGCGGATCTCTACGAGCAGTACTTC | CAWTADLADLYEQYF
TRBJ1-6 | TRBD1 | - | TRBV4-1 | TGCGCCAGCAGCCAATATCCGTCGGGACAGGGAACGAATTCACCCCTCCACTTT | CASSQYPSGQGTNSPLHF
TRBJ1-4 | - | - | TRBV5-4 | TGTGCCAGCAGCCTCAGGGTTGCAACTAATGAAAAACTGTTTTTT | CASSLRVATNEKLFF
TRBJ2-3 | - | - | TRBV6-5 | TGTGCCAGCAGTTCCTGGACAGATTTAAACACAGATACGCAGTATTTT | CASSSWTDLNTDTQYF
TRBJ2-7 | - | once | TRBV30 | TGTGCCTGGACCCACGGACTGGGATCCTACGAGCAGTACTTC | CAWTHGLGSYEQYF
TRBJ2-1 | TRBD2 | - | TRBV30 | TGTGCCTGGAGTAGCGGGAGGGCTGAGCAGTTCTTC | CAWSSGRAEQFF
TRBJ2-1 | TRBD2 | - | TRBV27 | TGTGCCAGCAGTTTCGTAGCTAGCGGGCCTTCCGGGCAGTTCTTC | CASSFVASGPSGQFF
TRBJ1-1 | - | - | TRBV28 | TGTGCCAGCGGGAGGGGACACTTGAACACTGAAGCTTTCTTT | CASGRGHLNTEAFF
TRBJ1-4 | TRBD1 | - | TRBV6-5 | TGTGCCAGCAGTTCCCTGGACAGGGGAAACGAAAAACTGTTTTTT | CASSSLDRGNEKLFF
TRBJ1-1 | TRBD1 | - | TRBV18 | TGTGCCAGCTCACTGGGGACAGGGCACACTGAAGCTTTCTTT | CASSLGTGHTEAFF
TRBJ1-1 | - | - | TRBV5-1 | TGCGCCAGCACTCTAAAAATTGGACAGCAGGGGATGAACACTGAAGCTTTCTTT | CASTLKIGQQGMNTEAFF
TRBJ1-1 | - | - | TRBV28 | TGTGCCAGCAGTTTTCAGATGAACACTGAAGCTTTCTTT | CASSFQMNTEAFF
TRBJ1-3 | - | - | TRBV2 | TGTGCCAGCAGCTCGGGGGTTTCCTCTGGAAACACCATATATTTT | CASSSGVSSGNTIYF
TRBJ2-1 | - | - | TRBV29-1 | TGCACATACGGCGGGACAGCCCTCTCCTACAATGAGCAGTTCTTC | CTYGGTALSYNEQFF